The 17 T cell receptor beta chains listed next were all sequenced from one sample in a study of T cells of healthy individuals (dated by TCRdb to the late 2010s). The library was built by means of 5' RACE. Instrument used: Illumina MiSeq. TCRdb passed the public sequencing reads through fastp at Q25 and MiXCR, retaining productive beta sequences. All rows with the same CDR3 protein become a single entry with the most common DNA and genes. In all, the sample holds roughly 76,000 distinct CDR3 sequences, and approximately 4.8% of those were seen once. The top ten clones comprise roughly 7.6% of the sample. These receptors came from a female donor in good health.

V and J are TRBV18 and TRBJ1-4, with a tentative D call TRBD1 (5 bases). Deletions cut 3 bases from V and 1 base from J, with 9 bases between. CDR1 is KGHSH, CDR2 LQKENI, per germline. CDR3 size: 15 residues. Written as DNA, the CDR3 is TGTGCCAGCTCACCCGACAGTAGAACTAATGAAAAACTGTTTTTT. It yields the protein CASSPDSRTNEKLFF.

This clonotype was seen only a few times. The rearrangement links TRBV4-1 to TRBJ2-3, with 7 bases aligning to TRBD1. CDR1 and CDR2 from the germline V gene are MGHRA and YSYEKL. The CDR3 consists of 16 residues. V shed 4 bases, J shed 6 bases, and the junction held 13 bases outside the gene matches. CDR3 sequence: CASSPRGQQYPDTQYF. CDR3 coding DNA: TGCGCCAGCAGCCCGAGGGGACAGCAGTACCCGGATACGCAGTATTTT.

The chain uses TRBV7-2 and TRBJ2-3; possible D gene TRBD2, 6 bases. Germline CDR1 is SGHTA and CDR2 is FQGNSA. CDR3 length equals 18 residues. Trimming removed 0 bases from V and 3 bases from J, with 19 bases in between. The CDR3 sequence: CASSLAPRTAGLTDTQYF. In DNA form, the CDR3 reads TGTGCCAGCAGCTTAGCACCGCGGACGGCGGGATTAACAGATACGCAGTATTTT.

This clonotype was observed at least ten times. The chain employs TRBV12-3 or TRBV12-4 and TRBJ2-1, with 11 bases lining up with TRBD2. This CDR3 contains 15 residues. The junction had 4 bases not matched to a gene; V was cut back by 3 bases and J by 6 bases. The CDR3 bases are TGTGCCAGCAGTTTGTCTAGCGGGAGGTCCAATGAGCAGTTCTTC. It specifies CASSLSSGRSNEQFF.

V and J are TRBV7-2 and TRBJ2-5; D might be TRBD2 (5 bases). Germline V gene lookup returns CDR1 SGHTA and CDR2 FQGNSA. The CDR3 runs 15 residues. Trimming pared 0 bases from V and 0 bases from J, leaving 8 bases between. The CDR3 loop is CASSLALAYQETQYF. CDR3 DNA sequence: TGTGCCAGCAGCTTAGCGCTAGCCTACCAAGAGACCCAGTACTTC.

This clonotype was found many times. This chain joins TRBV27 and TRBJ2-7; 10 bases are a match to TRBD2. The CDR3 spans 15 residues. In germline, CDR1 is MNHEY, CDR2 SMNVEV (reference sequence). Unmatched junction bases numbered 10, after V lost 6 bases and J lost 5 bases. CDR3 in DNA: TGTGCCAGCAGGCGCCCTACTAGCGGGAAAGACGAGCAGTACTTC. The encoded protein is CASRRPTSGKDEQYF.

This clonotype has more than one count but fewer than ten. The CDR3 DNA reads as TGTGCCAGCAGCCAAGTCTCCCCGGTAATCACAGATACGCAGTATTTT. Translating it yields CASSQVSPVITDTQYF. The chain carries TRBV4-2 and TRBJ2-3, with D uncertain. Per germline, CDR1 LGHNA and CDR2 YNFKEQ. This CDR3 comprises 16 residues. The V end lost 1 base, the J end lost 2 bases, and 13 bases lay between the germline ends.

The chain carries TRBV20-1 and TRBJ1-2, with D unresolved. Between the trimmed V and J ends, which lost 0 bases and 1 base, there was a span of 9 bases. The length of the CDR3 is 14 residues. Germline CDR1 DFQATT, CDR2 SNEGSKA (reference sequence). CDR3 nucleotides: TGCAGTGCTAGAGATCTCAAGAATAACTATGGCTACACCTTC. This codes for CSARDLKNNYGYTF.

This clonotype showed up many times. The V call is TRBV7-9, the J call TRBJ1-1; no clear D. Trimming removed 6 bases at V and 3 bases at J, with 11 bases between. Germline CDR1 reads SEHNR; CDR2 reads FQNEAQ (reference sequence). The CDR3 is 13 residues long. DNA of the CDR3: TGTGCCAGCAGTCCTCCCGGGTACACTGAAGCTTTCTTT. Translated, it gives CASSPPGYTEAFF.

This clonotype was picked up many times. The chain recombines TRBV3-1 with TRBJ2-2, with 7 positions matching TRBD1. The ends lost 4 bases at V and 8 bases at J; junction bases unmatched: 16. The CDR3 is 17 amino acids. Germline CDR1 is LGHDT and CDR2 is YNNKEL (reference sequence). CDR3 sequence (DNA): TGTGCCAGCAGCCGACAGGGCTTCCACGAAGAAACTGGGGAGCTGTTTTTT. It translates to CASSRQGFHEETGELFF.

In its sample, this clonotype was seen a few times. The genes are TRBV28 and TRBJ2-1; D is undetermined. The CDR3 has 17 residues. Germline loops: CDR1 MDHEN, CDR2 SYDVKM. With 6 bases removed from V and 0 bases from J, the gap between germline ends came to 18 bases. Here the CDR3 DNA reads TGTGCCAGCAGGCCCACGTATATCGGCCCCTCCTACAATGAGCAGTTCTTC. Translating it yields CASRPTYIGPSYNEQFF.

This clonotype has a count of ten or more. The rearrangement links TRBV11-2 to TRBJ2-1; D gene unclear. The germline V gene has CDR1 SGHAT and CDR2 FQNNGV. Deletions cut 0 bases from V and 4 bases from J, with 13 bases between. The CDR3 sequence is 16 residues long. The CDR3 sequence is CASSLDPLGRYNEQFF. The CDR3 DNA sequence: TGTGCCAGCAGCTTAGACCCGTTGGGTCGGTACAATGAGCAGTTCTTC.

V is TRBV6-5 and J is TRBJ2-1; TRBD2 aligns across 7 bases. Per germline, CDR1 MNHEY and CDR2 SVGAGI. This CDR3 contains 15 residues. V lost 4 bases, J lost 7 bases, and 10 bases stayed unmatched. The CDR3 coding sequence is TGTGCCAGCAGTTCGGGGGGAGAGATGAGGAATGAGCAGTTCTTC. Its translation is CASSSGGEMRNEQFF.

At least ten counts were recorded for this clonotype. The CDR3 here is CSVEDRWGGKDTEAFF. CDR3 DNA: TGCAGCGTTGAAGATCGGTGGGGGGGAAAGGACACTGAAGCTTTCTTT. J is TRBJ1-1 and V is TRBV29-1, with a weak D call TRBD1 (5 bases). Germline CDR1 is SQVTM and CDR2 is ANQGSEA. The CDR3 extends over 16 amino acids. V was shortened by 0 bases and J by 3 bases, with 17 bases between the two germline ends.

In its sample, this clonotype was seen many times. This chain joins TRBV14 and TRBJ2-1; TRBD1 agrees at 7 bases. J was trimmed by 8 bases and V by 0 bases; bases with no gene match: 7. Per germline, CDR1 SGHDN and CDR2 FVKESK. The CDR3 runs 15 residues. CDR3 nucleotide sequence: TGTGCCAGCAGCCAAGATCAGGCAGGGGGTGATGAGCAGTTCTTC. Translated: CASSQDQAGGDEQFF.

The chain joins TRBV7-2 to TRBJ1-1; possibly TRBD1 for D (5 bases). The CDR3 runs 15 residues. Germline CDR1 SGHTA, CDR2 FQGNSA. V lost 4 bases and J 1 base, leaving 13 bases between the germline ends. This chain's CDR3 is CASSSSGHANTEAFF. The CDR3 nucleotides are TGTGCCAGCAGCTCCAGTGGACATGCGAACACTGAAGCTTTCTTT.

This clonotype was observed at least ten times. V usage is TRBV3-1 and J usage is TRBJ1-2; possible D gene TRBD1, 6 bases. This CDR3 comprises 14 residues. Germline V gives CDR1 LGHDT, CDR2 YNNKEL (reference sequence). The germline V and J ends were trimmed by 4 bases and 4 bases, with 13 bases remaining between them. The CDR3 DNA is TGTGCCAGCAGCCCCACCACAGGGACCTATGGCTACACCTTC. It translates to CASSPTTGTYGYTF. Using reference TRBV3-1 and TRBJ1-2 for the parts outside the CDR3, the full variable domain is DTAVSQTPKYLVTQMGNDKSIKCEQNLGHDTMYWYKQDSKKFLKIMFSYNNKELIINETVPNRFSPKSPDKAHLNLHINSLELGDSAVYFCASSPTTGTYGYTFGSGTRLTVV.